This T cell receptor beta chain was recorded in a study of shared clonotypes between healthy human individuals. Whole-study findings and limits: Blood was the sole source, and tissue repertoires probably differ. Depth was large, yet rarefaction showed that sorted-subset sequencing was incomplete.

Concerning this clone: Antigen specificity is unknown.

The material for each subset, its genomic DNA, was split evenly across several immunoSEQ plates. Assay used: immunoSEQ multiplex PCR; TCRdb lists only in-frame clones, some missing. This sample has over a million clones, with roughly 97% found just once. This CDR3 region has 13 residues. In germline, CDR1 is SNHLY, CDR2 FYNNEI. The V end was cut by 7 bases, the J end by 0 bases, with 9 bases between. Input material: naive CD4+ T cells sorted from blood. Subset of the sample: CD45RA+ positively selected. The V and J genes are TRBV2 and TRBJ1-1; D ambiguous. This TCR was recovered from a man younger than 45 in good health. The chain's CDR3 is CASMGYMNTEAFF. CDR3 bases: TGTGCCAGCATGGGCTACATGAACACTGAAGCTTTCTTT.